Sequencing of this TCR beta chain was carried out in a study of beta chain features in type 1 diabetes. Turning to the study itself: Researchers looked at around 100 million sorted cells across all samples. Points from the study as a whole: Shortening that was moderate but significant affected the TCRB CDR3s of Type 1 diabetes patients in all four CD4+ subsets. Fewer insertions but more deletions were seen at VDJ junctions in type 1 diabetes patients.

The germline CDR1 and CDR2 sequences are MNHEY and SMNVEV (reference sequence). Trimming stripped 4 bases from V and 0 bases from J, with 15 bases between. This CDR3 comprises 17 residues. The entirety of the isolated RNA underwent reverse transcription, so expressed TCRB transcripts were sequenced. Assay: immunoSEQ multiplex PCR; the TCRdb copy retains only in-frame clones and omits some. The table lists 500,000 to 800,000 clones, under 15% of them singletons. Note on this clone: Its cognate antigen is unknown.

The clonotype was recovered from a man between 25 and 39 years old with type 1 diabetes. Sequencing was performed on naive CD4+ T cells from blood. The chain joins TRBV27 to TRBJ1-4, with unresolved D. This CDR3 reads CASSSRRQTATNEKLFF. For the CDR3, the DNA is TGTGCCAGCAGTTCCCGACGGCAAACTGCAACTAATGAAAAACTGTTTTTT.